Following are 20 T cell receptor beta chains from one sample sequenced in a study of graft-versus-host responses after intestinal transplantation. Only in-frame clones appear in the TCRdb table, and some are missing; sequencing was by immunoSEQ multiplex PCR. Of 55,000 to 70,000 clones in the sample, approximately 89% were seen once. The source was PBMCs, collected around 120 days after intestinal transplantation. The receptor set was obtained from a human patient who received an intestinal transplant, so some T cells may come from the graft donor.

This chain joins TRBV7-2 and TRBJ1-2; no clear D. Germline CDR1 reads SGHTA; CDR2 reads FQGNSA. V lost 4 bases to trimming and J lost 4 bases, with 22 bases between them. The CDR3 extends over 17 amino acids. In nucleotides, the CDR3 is TGTGCCAGCAGCTCTCTCCACGGAGACGGAAAGACCTATGGCTACACCTTC. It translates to CASSSLHGDGKTYGYTF.

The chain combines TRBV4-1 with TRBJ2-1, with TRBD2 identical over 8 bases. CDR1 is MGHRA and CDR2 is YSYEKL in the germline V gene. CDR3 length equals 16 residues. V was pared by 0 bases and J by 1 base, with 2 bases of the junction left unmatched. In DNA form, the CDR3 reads TGCGCCAGCAGCCAAGATCAGCGGGGGTCCTACAATGAGCAGTTCTTC. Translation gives CASSQDQRGSYNEQFF.

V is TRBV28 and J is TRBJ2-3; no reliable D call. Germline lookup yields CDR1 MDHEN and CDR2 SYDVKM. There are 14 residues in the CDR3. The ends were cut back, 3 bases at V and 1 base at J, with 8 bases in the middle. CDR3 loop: CASSFPQGTDTQYF. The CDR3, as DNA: TGTGCCAGCAGTTTCCCGCAGGGCACAGATACGCAGTATTTT. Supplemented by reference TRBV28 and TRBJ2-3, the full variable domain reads DVKVTQSSRYLVKRTGEKVFLECVQDMDHENMFWYRQDPGLGLRLIYFSYDVKMKEKGDIPEGYSVSREKKERFSLILESASTNQTSMYLCASSFPQGTDTQYFGPGTRLTVL.

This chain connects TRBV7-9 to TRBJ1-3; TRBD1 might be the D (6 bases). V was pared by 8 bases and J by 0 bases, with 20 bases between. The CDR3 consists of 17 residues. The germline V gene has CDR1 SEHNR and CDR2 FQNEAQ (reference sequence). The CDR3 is CASGAFSGGFSGNTIYF. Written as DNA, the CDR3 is TGTGCCAGCGGGGCCTTTTCGGGGGGCTTCTCTGGAAACACCATATATTTT.

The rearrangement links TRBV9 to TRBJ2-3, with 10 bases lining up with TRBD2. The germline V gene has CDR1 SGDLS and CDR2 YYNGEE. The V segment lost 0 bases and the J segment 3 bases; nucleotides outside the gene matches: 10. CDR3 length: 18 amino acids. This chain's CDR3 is CASSVAGDLAGVTDTQYF. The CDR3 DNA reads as TGTGCCAGCAGCGTAGCTGGAGATCTAGCGGGAGTGACAGATACGCAGTATTTT.

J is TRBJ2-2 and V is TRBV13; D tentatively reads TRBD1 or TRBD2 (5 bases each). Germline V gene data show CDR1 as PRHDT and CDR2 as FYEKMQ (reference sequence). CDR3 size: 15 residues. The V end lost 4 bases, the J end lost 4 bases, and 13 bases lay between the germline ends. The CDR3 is CASSSYPGGTGELFF. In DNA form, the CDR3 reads TGTGCCAGCAGCTCCTACCCTGGGGGCACCGGGGAGCTGTTTTTT.

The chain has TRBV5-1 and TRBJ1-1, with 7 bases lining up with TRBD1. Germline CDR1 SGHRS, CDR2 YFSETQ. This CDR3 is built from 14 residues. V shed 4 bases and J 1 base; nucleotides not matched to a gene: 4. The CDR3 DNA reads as TGCGCCAGCAGCCTCCAGGGGGGGAACACTGAAGCTTTCTTT. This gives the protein CASSLQGGNTEAFF.

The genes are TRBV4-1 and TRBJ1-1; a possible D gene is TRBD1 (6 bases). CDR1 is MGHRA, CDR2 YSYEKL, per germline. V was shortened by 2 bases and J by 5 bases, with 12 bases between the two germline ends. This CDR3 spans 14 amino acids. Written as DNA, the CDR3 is TGCGCCAGCAGCCAATATCAGGGGAAGACTGAAGCTTTCTTT. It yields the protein CASSQYQGKTEAFF.

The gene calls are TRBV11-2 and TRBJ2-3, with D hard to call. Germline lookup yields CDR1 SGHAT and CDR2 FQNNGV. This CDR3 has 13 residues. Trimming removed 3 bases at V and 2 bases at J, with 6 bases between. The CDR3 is CASSFYATDTQYF. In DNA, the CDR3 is TGTGCCAGCAGCTTTTACGCCACAGATACGCAGTATTTT.

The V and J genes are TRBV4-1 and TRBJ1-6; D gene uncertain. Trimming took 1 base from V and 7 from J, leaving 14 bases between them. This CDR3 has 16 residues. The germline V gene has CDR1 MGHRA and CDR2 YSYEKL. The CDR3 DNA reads TGCGCCAGCAGCCAAGCCCCAGAAGGACGGAATTCACCCCTCCACTTT. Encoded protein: CASSQAPEGRNSPLHF.

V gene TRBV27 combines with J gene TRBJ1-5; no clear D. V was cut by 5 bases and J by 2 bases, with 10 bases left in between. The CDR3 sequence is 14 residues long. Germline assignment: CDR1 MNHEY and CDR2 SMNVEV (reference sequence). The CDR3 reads CASSEGSGNQPQHF. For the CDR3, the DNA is TGTGCCAGCAGTGAGGGTTCAGGCAATCAGCCCCAGCATTTT.

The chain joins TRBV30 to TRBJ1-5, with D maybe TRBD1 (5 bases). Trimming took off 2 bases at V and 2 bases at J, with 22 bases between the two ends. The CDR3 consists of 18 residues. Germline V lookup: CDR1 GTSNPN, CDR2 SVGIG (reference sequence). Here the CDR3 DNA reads TGTGCCTGGAGTCCTCCCCCTCGTTTCGGCAGGGGCAATCAGCCCCAGCATTTT. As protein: CAWSPPPRFGRGNQPQHF.

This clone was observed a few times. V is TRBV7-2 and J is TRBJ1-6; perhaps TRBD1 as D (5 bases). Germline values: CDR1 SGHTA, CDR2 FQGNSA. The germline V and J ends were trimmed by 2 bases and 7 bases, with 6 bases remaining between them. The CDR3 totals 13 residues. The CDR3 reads CASSLQGNSPLHF. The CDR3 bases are TGTGCCAGCAGCTTACAGGGCAATTCACCCCTCCACTTT.

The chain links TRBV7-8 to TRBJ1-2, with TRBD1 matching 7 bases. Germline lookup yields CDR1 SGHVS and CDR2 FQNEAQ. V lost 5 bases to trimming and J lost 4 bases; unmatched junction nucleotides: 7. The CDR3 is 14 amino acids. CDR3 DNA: TGTGCCAGCAGCCTCCGGGACAGCACCTATGGCTACACCTTC. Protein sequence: CASSLRDSTYGYTF.

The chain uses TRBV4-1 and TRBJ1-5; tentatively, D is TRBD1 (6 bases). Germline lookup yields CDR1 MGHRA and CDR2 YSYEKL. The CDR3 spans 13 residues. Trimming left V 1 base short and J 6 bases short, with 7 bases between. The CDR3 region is CASSQGGGQPQHF. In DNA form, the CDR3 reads TGCGCCAGCAGCCAAGGAGGGGGTCAGCCCCAGCATTTT.

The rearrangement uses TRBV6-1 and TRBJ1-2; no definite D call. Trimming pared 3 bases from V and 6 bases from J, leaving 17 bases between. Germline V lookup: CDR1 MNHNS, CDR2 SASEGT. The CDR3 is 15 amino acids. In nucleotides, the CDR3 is TGTGCCAGCAGTGACGACGCGCGGAGGAGTAATGGCTACACCTTC. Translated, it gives CASSDDARRSNGYTF.

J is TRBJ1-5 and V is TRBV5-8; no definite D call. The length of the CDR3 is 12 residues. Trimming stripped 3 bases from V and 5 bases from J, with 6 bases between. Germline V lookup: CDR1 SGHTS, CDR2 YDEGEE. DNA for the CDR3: TGTGCCAGCAGCTGGTCTTATCAGCCCCAGCATTTT. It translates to CASSWSYQPQHF.

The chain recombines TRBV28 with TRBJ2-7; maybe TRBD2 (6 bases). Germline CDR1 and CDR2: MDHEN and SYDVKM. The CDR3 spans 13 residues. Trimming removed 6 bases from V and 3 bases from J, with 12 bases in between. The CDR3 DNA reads TGTGCCAGCAGCCCCGGGGGAGGCTACGAGCAGTACTTC. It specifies CASSPGGGYEQYF.

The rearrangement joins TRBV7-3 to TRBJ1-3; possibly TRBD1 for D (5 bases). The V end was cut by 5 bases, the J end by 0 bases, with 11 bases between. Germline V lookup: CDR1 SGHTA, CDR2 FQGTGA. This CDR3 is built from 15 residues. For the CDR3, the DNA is TGTGCCAGCAGCGTCGACAGTAACTCTGGAAACACCATATATTTT. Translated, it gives CASSVDSNSGNTIYF. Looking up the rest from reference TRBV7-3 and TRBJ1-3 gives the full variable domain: GAGVSQTPSNKVTEKGKYVELRCDPISGHTALYWYRQSLGQGPEFLIYFQGTGAADDSGLPNDRFFAVRPEGSVSTLKIQRTERGDSAVYLCASSVDSNSGNTIYFGEGSWLTVV.

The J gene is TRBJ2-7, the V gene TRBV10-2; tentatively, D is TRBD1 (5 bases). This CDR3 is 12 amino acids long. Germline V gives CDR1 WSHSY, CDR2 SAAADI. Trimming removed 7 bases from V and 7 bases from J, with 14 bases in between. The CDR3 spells CASKQGNWEQYF. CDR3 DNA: TGCGCCAGCAAGCAGGGAAATTGGGAGCAGTACTTC.